This is a list of T cell receptor beta chains from one sample in a study of cytomegalovirus exposure and HLA in healthy donors. The data were produced by immunoSEQ multiplex PCR, yet TCRdb's version contains in-frame clones alone and is incomplete. Of about 95,000 clones listed, around 73% were seen once; the top ten hold over 4%. The sample was PBMCs. The receptors here all came from a woman in her forties in good health and CMV-seropositive. The CDR3 runs from the conserved cysteine through the conserved F or W. A D gene is named only where the DNA matches it firmly. Size tells how often a clone was seen (once, few, many) or the class of an expanded clone, and some rows leave it out.

CDR3aa: CSARAGLSSYEQYF
CDR3nt: TGCAGCGCTAGGGCGGGGCTCAGCTCCTACGAGCAGTACTTC
v_gene: TRBV29-1
j_gene: TRBJ2-7
d_gene: -
abundance: -

CDR3aa: CASSPGGQGRPDTQYF
CDR3nt: TGTGCCAGCAGCCCGGGGGGACAGGGGAGGCCAGATACGCAGTATTTT
v_gene: TRBV4-2
j_gene: TRBJ2-3
d_gene: TRBD1
abundance: few

CDR3aa: CASSIQSSGANVLTF
CDR3nt: TGTGCCAGCAGTATACAGAGCTCTGGGGCCAACGTCCTGACTTTC
v_gene: TRBV6-5
j_gene: TRBJ2-6
d_gene: -
abundance: -

CDR3aa: CATGGWGTGELFF
CDR3nt: TGTGCCACCGGAGGATGGGGCACCGGGGAGCTGTTTTTT
v_gene: TRBV7-6
j_gene: TRBJ2-2
d_gene: -
abundance: -

CDR3aa: CASSPGTSGAYNEQFF
CDR3nt: TGCGCCAGCAGCCCTGGGACTAGCGGGGCCTACAATGAGCAGTTCTTC
v_gene: TRBV4-1
j_gene: TRBJ2-1
d_gene: TRBD2
abundance: -

CDR3aa: CASSLTPQVYGYTF
CDR3nt: TGTGCCAGCAGTTTAACGCCTCAGGTCTATGGCTACACCTTC
v_gene: TRBV28
j_gene: TRBJ1-2
d_gene: -
abundance: -

CDR3aa: CASSALATSYEQYF
CDR3nt: TGTGCCAGCAGTGCTCTAGCGACCTCCTACGAGCAGTACTTC
v_gene: TRBV27
j_gene: TRBJ2-7
d_gene: -
abundance: -

CDR3aa: CASSPSRTGPSTDTQYF
CDR3nt: TGTGCCAGCTCACCTTCCCGGACAGGGCCAAGCACAGATACGCAGTATTTT
v_gene: TRBV18
j_gene: TRBJ2-3
d_gene: TRBD1
abundance: -

CDR3aa: CASSVLNTEAFF
CDR3nt: TGTGCCAGCAGTGTATTGAACACTGAAGCTTTCTTT
v_gene: TRBV2
j_gene: TRBJ1-1
d_gene: -
abundance: -

CDR3aa: CASSFYGNTEAFF
CDR3nt: TGTGCCAGCAGCTTCTACGGGAACACTGAAGCTTTCTTT
v_gene: TRBV5-6
j_gene: TRBJ1-1
d_gene: -
abundance: few

CDR3aa: CASSLGPGAIQETQYF
CDR3nt: TGTGCCAGCAGCTTGGGACCGGGAGCGATTCAAGAGACCCAGTACTTC
v_gene: TRBV5-6
j_gene: TRBJ2-5
d_gene: -
abundance: -

CDR3aa: CASSRDRGKQYF
CDR3nt: TGTGCCAGCAGTCGGGACAGGGGGAAGCAGTACTTC
v_gene: TRBV2
j_gene: TRBJ2-7
d_gene: TRBD1
abundance: few

CDR3aa: CASRKDRGDTEAFF
CDR3nt: TGTGCCAGCAGGAAAGACAGGGGCGACACTGAAGCTTTCTTT
v_gene: TRBV27
j_gene: TRBJ1-1
d_gene: TRBD1
abundance: -

CDR3aa: CASSPGGGGKETQYF
CDR3nt: TGTGCCAGCAGCCCGGGCGGGGGGGGAAAAGAGACCCAGTACTTC
v_gene: TRBV28
j_gene: TRBJ2-5
d_gene: TRBD2
abundance: once

CDR3aa: CASSLGDAREGETQYF
CDR3nt: TGTGCCAGCAGCTTGGGGGACGCCCGGGAGGGGGAGACCCAGTACTTC
v_gene: TRBV5-6
j_gene: TRBJ2-5
d_gene: TRBD2
abundance: -

CDR3aa: CASSRTGSADTQYF
CDR3nt: TGCGCCAGCAGCCGGACAGGGAGCGCAGATACGCAGTATTTT
v_gene: TRBV5-1
j_gene: TRBJ2-3
d_gene: TRBD1
abundance: -

CDR3aa: CASSPLAAANEQFF
CDR3nt: TGTGCCAGCAGTCCCCTTGCGGCGGCCAATGAGCAGTTCTTC
v_gene: TRBV6-6
j_gene: TRBJ2-1
d_gene: -
abundance: -

CDR3aa: CAISRETTADTQYF
CDR3nt: TGTGCCATCAGTAGAGAGACTACGGCAGATACGCAGTATTTT
v_gene: TRBV10-3
j_gene: TRBJ2-3
d_gene: -
abundance: -

CDR3aa: CASSLGQGFRNTEAFF
CDR3nt: TGCGCCAGCAGCTTGGGACAGGGGTTTAGGAACACTGAAGCTTTCTTT
v_gene: TRBV5-1
j_gene: TRBJ1-1
d_gene: TRBD1
abundance: -

CDR3aa: CASSLPGTGDTDTQYF
CDR3nt: TGTGCCAGCAGTCTTCCCGGGACAGGGGACACAGATACGCAGTATTTT
v_gene: TRBV6-6
j_gene: TRBJ2-3
d_gene: TRBD1
abundance: -

CDR3aa: CASSSTGGQGEAFF
CDR3nt: TGTGCCAGCAGTTCCACGGGGGGCCAGGGTGAAGCTTTCTTT
v_gene: TRBV6-5
j_gene: TRBJ1-1
d_gene: -
abundance: -

CDR3aa: CASSQAPPGLATNEQYF
CDR3nt: TGCGCCAGCAGCCAAGCCCCTCCGGGACTAGCGACCAACGAGCAGTACTTC
v_gene: TRBV4-1
j_gene: TRBJ2-7
d_gene: TRBD2
abundance: -

CDR3aa: CASREGQGVWQPQHF
CDR3nt: TGTGCCAGCAGGGAGGGACAGGGAGTCTGGCAGCCCCAGCATTTT
v_gene: TRBV27
j_gene: TRBJ1-5
d_gene: TRBD1
abundance: once

CDR3aa: CASSEQGDEQYF
CDR3nt: TGTGCCAGCAGCGAACAGGGTGACGAGCAGTACTTC
v_gene: TRBV7-3
j_gene: TRBJ2-7
d_gene: -
abundance: -

CDR3aa: CASSPGLAGSYEQYF
CDR3nt: TGTGCCAGCAGTCCGGGACTAGCGGGGTCCTACGAGCAGTACTTC
v_gene: TRBV27
j_gene: TRBJ2-7
d_gene: TRBD2
abundance: -

CDR3aa: CASSLVSRDEQYF
CDR3nt: TGCGCCAGCAGCTTGGTTTCCAGGGACGAGCAGTACTTC
v_gene: TRBV5-1
j_gene: TRBJ2-7
d_gene: -
abundance: -

CDR3aa: CASSFMGQGSIYGYTF
CDR3nt: TGTGCCAGCAGTTTTATGGGCCAGGGCAGCATTTATGGCTACACCTTC
v_gene: TRBV28
j_gene: TRBJ1-2
d_gene: -
abundance: -

CDR3aa: CSVIRDLSEQFF
CDR3nt: TGCAGCGTTATCCGGGACTTGAGTGAGCAGTTCTTC
v_gene: TRBV29-1
j_gene: TRBJ2-1
d_gene: -
abundance: -

CDR3aa: CASSLGPEYYGYTF
CDR3nt: TGTGCCAGCAGCTTGGGTCCGGAGTACTATGGCTACACCTTC
v_gene: TRBV5-6
j_gene: TRBJ1-2
d_gene: -
abundance: -

CDR3aa: CASSLDRGRDYEQYF
CDR3nt: TGTGCCAGCAGCTTGGATCGTGGCAGGGACTACGAGCAGTACTTC
v_gene: TRBV5-6
j_gene: TRBJ2-7
d_gene: -
abundance: -

CDR3aa: CASSLVRGALETQYF
CDR3nt: TGTGCCAGCAGCTTGGTTCGGGGGGCTTTAGAGACCCAGTACTTC
v_gene: TRBV5-6
j_gene: TRBJ2-5
d_gene: -
abundance: -

CDR3aa: CASSVERDTEAFF
CDR3nt: TGTGCCAGCAGCGTTGAGCGGGACACTGAAGCTTTCTTT
v_gene: TRBV9
j_gene: TRBJ1-1
d_gene: -
abundance: -

CDR3aa: CASSEFEREALYF
CDR3nt: TGTGCCAGCAGTGAATTCGAGCGGGAGGCCCTGTATTTT
v_gene: TRBV25-1
j_gene: TRBJ2-3
d_gene: TRBD2
abundance: -

CDR3aa: CASRIQGNSNQPQHF
CDR3nt: TGTGCCAGCAGAATACAGGGGAATAGCAATCAGCCCCAGCATTTT
v_gene: TRBV27
j_gene: TRBJ1-5
d_gene: TRBD1
abundance: -

CDR3aa: CASSEYSYEQYF
CDR3nt: TGCGCCAGCAGTGAGTACAGCTACGAGCAGTACTTC
v_gene: TRBV10-1
j_gene: TRBJ2-7
d_gene: -
abundance: -

CDR3aa: CASRPPGDTEAFF
CDR3nt: TGTGCCAGCAGACCTCCAGGGGACACTGAAGCTTTCTTT
v_gene: TRBV28
j_gene: TRBJ1-1
d_gene: -
abundance: -

CDR3aa: CTSSLNATYGYTF
CDR3nt: TGCACCAGCAGCCTCAACGCTACCTATGGCTACACCTTC
v_gene: TRBV1
j_gene: TRBJ1-2
d_gene: -
abundance: -

CDR3aa: CATTGLAGADEQFF
CDR3nt: TGTGCCACCACGGGACTAGCGGGAGCGGATGAGCAGTTCTTC
v_gene: TRBV25-1
j_gene: TRBJ2-1
d_gene: TRBD2
abundance: -

CDR3aa: CASSIGGRHTEAFF
CDR3nt: TGTGCCAGTAGTATCGGGGGACGTCACACTGAAGCTTTCTTT
v_gene: TRBV19
j_gene: TRBJ1-1
d_gene: -
abundance: -

CDR3aa: CASALGGRNTGELFF
CDR3nt: TGTGCCAGCGCGCTGGGGGGACGGAACACCGGGGAGCTGTTTTTT
v_gene: TRBV28
j_gene: TRBJ2-2
d_gene: -
abundance: -

CDR3aa: CASSRLFGGGRHTEAFF
CDR3nt: TGTGCCAGCAGTCGCTTGTTCGGGGGCGGGAGGCACACTGAAGCTTTCTTT
v_gene: TRBV27
j_gene: TRBJ1-1
d_gene: -
abundance: -

CDR3aa: CASSMSETGPTEQYF
CDR3nt: TGTGCCAGCAGCATGAGCGAGACAGGCCCTACGGAGCAGTACTTC
v_gene: TRBV5-4
j_gene: TRBJ2-7
d_gene: -
abundance: few

CDR3aa: CASSQGQGDTGELFF
CDR3nt: TGTGCCAGCAGCCAGGGACAGGGGGACACCGGGGAGCTGTTTTTT
v_gene: TRBV11-3
j_gene: TRBJ2-2
d_gene: TRBD1
abundance: -

CDR3aa: CASSLRSNYEQYF
CDR3nt: TGTGCCAGCTCCCTGCGTAGCAACTACGAGCAGTACTTC
v_gene: TRBV18
j_gene: TRBJ2-7
d_gene: -
abundance: -

CDR3aa: CASSHIGQNNQPQHF
CDR3nt: TGTGCCAGCAGCCATATAGGACAGAACAATCAGCCCCAGCATTTT
v_gene: TRBV4-2
j_gene: TRBJ1-5
d_gene: -
abundance: -

CDR3aa: CASTPQTALSGGTEAFF
CDR3nt: TGTGCCAGTACCCCACAAACGGCCCTTTCAGGTGGCACTGAAGCTTTCTTT
v_gene: TRBV19
j_gene: TRBJ1-1
d_gene: -
abundance: few

CDR3aa: CASSFPLGGGGGYGYTF
CDR3nt: TGTGCCAGCAGTTTCCCCCTCGGGGGAGGGGGTGGGTATGGCTACACCTTC
v_gene: TRBV28
j_gene: TRBJ1-2
d_gene: -
abundance: -

CDR3aa: CASSTQGAGEDTQYF
CDR3nt: TGTGCCAGCAGCACTCAGGGGGCGGGTGAAGATACGCAGTATTTT
v_gene: TRBV21-1
j_gene: TRBJ2-3
d_gene: -
abundance: -

CDR3aa: CASSLMQGGLQAFF
CDR3nt: TGTGCCAGCAGTTTGATGCAGGGGGGTTTACAGGCTTTCTTT
v_gene: TRBV27
j_gene: TRBJ1-1
d_gene: TRBD1
abundance: -

CDR3aa: CASRRLAGGPNNEQFF
CDR3nt: TGTGCCAGCAGAAGGTTAGCGGGAGGGCCGAACAATGAGCAGTTCTTC
v_gene: TRBV2
j_gene: TRBJ2-1
d_gene: TRBD2
abundance: -

CDR3aa: CASSFTGSKGQQYF
CDR3nt: TGTGCCAGCAGCTTCACCGGGAGTAAAGGACAGCAGTACTTC
v_gene: TRBV7-8
j_gene: TRBJ2-7
d_gene: -
abundance: -

CDR3aa: CASRPGTSSYEQYF
CDR3nt: TGTGCCAGCAGACCCGGGACATCCTCCTACGAGCAGTACTTC
v_gene: TRBV6-1
j_gene: TRBJ2-7
d_gene: -
abundance: -

CDR3aa: CATSRPSRGVGEKLFF
CDR3nt: TGTGCCACCAGCAGACCCTCCCGGGGGGTGGGTGAAAAACTGTTTTTT
v_gene: TRBV15
j_gene: TRBJ1-4
d_gene: -
abundance: few